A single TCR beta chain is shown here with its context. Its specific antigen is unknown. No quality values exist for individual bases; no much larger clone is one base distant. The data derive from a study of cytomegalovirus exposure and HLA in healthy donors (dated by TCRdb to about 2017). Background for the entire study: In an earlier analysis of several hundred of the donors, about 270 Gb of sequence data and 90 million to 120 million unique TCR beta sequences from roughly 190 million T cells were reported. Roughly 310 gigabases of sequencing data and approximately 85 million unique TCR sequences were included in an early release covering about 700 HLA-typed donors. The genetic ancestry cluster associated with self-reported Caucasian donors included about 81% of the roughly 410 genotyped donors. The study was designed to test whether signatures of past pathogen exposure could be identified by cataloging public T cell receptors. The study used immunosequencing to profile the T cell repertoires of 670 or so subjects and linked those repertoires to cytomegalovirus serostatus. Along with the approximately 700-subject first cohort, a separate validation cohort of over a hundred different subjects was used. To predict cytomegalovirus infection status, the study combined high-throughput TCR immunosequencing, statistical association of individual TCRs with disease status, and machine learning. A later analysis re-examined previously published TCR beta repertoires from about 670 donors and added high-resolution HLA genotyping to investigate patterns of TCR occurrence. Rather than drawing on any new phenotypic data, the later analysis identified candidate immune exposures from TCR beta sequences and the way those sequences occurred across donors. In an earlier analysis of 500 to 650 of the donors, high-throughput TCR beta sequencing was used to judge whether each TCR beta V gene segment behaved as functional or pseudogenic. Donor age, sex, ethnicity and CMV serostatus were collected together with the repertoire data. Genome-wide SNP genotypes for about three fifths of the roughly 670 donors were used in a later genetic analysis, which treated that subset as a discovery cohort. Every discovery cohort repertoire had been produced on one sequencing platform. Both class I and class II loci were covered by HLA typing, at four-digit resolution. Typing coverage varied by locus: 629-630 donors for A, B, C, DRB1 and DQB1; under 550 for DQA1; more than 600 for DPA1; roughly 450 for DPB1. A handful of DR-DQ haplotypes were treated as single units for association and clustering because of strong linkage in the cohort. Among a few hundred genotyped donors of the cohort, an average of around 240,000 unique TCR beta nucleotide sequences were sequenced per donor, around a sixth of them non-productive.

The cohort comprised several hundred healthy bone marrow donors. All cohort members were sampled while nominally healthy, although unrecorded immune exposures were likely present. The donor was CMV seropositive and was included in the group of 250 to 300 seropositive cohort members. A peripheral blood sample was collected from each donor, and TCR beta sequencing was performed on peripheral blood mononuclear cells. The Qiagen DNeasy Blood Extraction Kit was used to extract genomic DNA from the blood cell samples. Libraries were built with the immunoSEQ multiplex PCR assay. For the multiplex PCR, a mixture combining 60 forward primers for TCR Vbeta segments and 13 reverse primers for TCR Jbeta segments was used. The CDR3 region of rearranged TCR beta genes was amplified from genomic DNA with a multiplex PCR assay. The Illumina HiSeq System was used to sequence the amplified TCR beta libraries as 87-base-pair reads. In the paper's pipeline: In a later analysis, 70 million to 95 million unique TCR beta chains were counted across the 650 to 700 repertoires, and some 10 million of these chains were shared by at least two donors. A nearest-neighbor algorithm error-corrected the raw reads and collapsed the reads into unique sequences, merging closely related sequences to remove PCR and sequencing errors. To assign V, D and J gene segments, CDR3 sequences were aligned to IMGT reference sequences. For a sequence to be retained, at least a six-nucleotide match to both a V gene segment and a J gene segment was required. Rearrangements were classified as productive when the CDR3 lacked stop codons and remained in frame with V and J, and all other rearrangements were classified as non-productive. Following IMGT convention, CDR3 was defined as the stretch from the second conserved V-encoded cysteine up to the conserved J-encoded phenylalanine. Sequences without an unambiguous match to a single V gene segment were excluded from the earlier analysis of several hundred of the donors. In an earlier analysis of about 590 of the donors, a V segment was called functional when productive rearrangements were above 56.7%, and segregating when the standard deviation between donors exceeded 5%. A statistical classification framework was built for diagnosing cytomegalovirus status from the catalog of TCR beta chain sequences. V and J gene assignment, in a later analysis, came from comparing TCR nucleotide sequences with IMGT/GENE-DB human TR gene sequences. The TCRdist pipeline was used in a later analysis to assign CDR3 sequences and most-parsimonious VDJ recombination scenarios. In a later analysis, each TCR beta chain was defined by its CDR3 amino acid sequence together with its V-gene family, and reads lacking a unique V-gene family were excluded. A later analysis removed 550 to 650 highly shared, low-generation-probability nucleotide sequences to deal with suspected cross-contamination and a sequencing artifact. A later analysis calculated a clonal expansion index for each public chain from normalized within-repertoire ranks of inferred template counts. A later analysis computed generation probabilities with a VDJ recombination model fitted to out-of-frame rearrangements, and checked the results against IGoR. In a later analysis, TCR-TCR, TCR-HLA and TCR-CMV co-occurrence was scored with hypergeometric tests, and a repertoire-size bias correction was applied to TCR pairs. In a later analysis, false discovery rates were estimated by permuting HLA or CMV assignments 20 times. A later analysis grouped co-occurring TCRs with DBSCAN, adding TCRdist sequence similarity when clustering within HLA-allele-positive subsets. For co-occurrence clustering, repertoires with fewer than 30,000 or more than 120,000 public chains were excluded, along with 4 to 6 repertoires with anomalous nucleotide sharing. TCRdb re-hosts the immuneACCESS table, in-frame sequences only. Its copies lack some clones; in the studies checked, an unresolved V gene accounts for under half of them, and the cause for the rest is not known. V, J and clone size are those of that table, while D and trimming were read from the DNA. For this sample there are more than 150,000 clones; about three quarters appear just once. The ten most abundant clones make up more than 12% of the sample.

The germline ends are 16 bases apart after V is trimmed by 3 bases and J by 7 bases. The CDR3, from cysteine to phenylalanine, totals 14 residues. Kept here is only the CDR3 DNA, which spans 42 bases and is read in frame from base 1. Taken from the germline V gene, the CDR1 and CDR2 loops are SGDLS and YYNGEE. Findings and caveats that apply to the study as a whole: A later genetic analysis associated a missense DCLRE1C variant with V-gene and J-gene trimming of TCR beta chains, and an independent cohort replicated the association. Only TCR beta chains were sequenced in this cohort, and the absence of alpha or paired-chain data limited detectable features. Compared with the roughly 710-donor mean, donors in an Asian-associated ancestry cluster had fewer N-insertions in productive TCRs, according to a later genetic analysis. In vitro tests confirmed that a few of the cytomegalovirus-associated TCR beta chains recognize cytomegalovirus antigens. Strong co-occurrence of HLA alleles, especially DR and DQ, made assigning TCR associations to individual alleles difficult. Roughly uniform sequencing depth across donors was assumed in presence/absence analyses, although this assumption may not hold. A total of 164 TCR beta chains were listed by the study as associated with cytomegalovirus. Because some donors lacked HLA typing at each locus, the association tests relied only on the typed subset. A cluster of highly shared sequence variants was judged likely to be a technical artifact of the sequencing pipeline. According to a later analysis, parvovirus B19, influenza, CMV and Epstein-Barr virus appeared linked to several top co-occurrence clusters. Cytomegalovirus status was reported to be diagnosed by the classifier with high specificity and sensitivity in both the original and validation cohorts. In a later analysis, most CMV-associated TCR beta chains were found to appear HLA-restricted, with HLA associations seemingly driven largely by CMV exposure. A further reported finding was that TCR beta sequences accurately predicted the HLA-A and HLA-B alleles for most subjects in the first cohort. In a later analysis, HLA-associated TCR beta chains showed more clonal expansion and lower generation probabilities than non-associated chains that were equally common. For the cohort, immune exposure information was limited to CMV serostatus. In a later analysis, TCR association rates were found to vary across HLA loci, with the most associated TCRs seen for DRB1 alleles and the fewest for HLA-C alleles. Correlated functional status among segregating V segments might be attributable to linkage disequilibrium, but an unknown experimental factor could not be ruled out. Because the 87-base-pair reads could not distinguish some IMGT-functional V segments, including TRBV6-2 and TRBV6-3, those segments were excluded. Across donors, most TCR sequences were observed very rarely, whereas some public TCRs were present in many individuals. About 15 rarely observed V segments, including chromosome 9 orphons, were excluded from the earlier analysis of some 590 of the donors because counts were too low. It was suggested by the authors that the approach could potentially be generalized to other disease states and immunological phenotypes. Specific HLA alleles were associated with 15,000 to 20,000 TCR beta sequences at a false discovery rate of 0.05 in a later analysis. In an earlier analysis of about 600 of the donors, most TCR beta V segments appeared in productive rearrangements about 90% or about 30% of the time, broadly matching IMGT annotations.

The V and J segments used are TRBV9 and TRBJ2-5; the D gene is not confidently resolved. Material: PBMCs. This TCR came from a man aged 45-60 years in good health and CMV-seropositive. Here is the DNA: TGTGCCAGCAGCGCCAATACCCTTGCCGGGACCCAGTACTTC. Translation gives CASSANTLAGTQYF.